A single sample gave rise to the 14 T cell receptor beta chains below, sequenced in a study of neoadjuvant anti-PD-1 for oral cavity cancer. Sequenced by immunoSEQ multiplex PCR; TCRdb stores in-frame clones only, minus some. Of under 85,000 clones listed, under 85% are singletons. The sample here was PBMCs, taken before nivolumab (anti-PD-1) treatment. These receptors were taken from a person aged 40 to 85 with oral cavity squamous cell carcinoma.

The chain joins TRBV5-1 to TRBJ2-7; 7 bases map to TRBD1. V lost 3 bases and J lost 7; bases outside the gene matches: 7. The CDR3 has 13 amino acids. CDR1 SGHRS and CDR2 YFSETQ come from the germline V gene. The CDR3 sequence is CASSSTGFDEQYF. In nucleotides, the CDR3 is TGCGCCAGCAGCTCGACAGGGTTTGATGAGCAGTACTTC.

V gene TRBV6-1 combines with J gene TRBJ1-4, with TRBD1 as a possible D gene (5 bases). Trimming shortened V by 0 bases and J by 7 bases, and 9 bases separated the two germline ends. Germline V gives CDR1 MNHNS, CDR2 SASEGT. This CDR3 region has 14 residues. CDR3 sequence: CASSEALGAEKLFF. CDR3 DNA: TGTGCCAGCAGTGAAGCGCTAGGGGCTGAAAAACTGTTTTTT.

CDR3 in DNA: TGTGCCAGCAGCTTGGGGGGGAACGCCTACGAGCAGTACTTC. Translated: CASSLGGNAYEQYF. The V gene is TRBV5-4, the J gene TRBJ2-7, with D perhaps assigned TRBD1 or TRBD2 (5 bases each). Trimming shortened V by 0 bases and J by 2 bases, and 9 bases separated the two germline ends. The CDR3 sequence is 14 residues long. Germline V CDR1 and CDR2: SGHNT, YYREEE (reference sequence).

As DNA, the CDR3 is TGCGCCAGCAGCCCAGAGACAGATACGCAGTATTTT. This gives the protein CASSPETDTQYF. V and J are TRBV5-1 and TRBJ2-3; D uncertain. Trimming cost V 4 bases and J 3 bases, with 6 bases left between them. The V gene's germline CDR1 is SGHRS and CDR2 YFSETQ. CDR3 size: 12 residues.

Comments on this clone: One junction end disagrees with the germline gene, perhaps due to a read error. This chain uses TRBV27 with TRBJ2-1; a possible D gene is TRBD2 (5 bases). CDR3 length: 13 amino acids. Germline CDR1 MNHEY, CDR2 SMNVEV (reference sequence). In DNA form, the CDR3 reads TGTGTCAGCAGCTCTAGGGAGTACAATGAGCAGTTCTTC. It is translated as CVSSSREYNEQFF.

This chain links TRBV6-5 with TRBJ2-1; a weak D match, TRBD2 (5 bases). The CDR3 totals 15 residues. Trimming shortened V by 5 bases and J by 0 bases, and 11 bases separated the two germline ends. In germline, CDR1 is MNHEY, CDR2 SVGAGI. As DNA, the CDR3 is TGTGCCAGCAGTATCCTAGCCTCCTCCTACAATGAGCAGTTCTTC. It translates to CASSILASSYNEQFF.

This rearrangement joins TRBV28 to TRBJ1-1; no clear D gene. Germline-derived CDR1 and CDR2 are MDHEN and SYDVKM. The CDR3 is 14 amino acids. V shed 3 bases and J shed 2 bases, with 10 bases lying between them. The CDR3 here is CASSLPGINTEAFF. The CDR3 coding sequence is TGTGCCAGCAGTTTGCCCGGAATCAACACTGAAGCTTTCTTT.

V is TRBV7-2 and J is TRBJ2-7; TRBD2 matches at 12 bases. The length of the CDR3 is 17 residues. Germline CDR1 SGHTA, CDR2 FQGNSA. V trimming: 9 bases; J trimming: 5 bases; junction bases outside the gene matches: 17. CDR3 nucleotides: TGTGCCAGTAGTCCCATGGTCCTAGCGGGAGGGCGCCACGAGCAGTACTTC. This translates into CASSPMVLAGGRHEQYF.

This clone was found a few times. The germline gene is not matched at one end of the junction; a read error may be the cause. This chain joins TRBV6-6 and TRBJ1-5; TRBD1 aligns across 9 bases. Germline CDR1 and CDR2: MNHNY and SVGAGI (reference sequence). This CDR3 is 13 amino acids long. The CDR3 protein is CGTRTGVNQPQHF. In nucleotides, the CDR3 is TGCGGAACCCGGACAGGGGTCAATCAGCCCCAGCATTTT.

The chain links TRBV5-6 to TRBJ1-5; D might be TRBD1 (5 bases). The germline gives CDR1 SGHDT, CDR2 YYEEEE. This CDR3 is 16 amino acids long. V was cut by 4 bases and J by 2 bases, with 16 bases left in between. The CDR3 sequence is CASSPDGGSGNQPQHF. The CDR3 nucleotides read TGTGCCAGCAGCCCCGATGGGGGGAGCGGCAATCAGCCCCAGCATTTT.

The V and J genes are TRBV2 and TRBJ1-4, with D uncertain. The CDR3 loop spans 14 amino acids. V lost 3 bases, J lost 5 bases, and 10 bases lay in between. CDR1 is SNHLY, CDR2 FYNNEI, per germline. DNA for the CDR3: TGTGCCAGCAGTGACCGGGAGCTCAATGAAAAACTGTTTTTT. Its translation: CASSDRELNEKLFF.

This clone was recorded only once. V usage is TRBV30 and J usage is TRBJ2-3; D is undetermined. The germline gives CDR1 GTSNPN, CDR2 SVGIG (reference sequence). V was shortened by 4 bases and J by 0 bases, with 14 bases between the two germline ends. The CDR3 is made up of 15 amino acids. CDR3 sequence reads: CAWTVEAPSTDTQYF. The CDR3 bases are TGTGCCTGGACCGTGGAAGCGCCTAGCACAGATACGCAGTATTTT.

V gene TRBV6-6 combines with J gene TRBJ1-5, with no clear D. The V end was cut by 3 bases, the J end by 0 bases, with 12 bases between. Germline CDR1 is MNHNY and CDR2 is SVGAGI (reference sequence). This CDR3 has 16 amino acids. The CDR3 DNA reads as TGTGCCAGCAGTTATTACGACGGGAATAGCAATCAGCCCCAGCATTTT. Amino acids: CASSYYDGNSNQPQHF.

The gene calls are TRBV2 and TRBJ2-7; 9 nucleotides line up with TRBD1. Trimming cost V 7 bases and J 1 base; bases outside gene matches: 5. This CDR3 spans 14 amino acids. Per germline, CDR1 SNHLY and CDR2 FYNNEI. CDR3 residues: CASNTGTGSYEQYF. In DNA form, the CDR3 reads TGTGCCAGCAACACCGGGACAGGGTCCTACGAGCAGTACTTC.